Detailed here is one T cell receptor beta chain. The antigen is undetermined. The sample originates from a study of cytomegalovirus exposure and HLA in healthy donors. Method: immunoSEQ multiplex PCR; TCRdb's copy keeps in-frame clones and lacks some. This table has tens of thousands of clones, 80% to 90% appearing once. This CDR3 comprises 16 residues. Germline V gene data show CDR1 as MDHEN and CDR2 as SYDVKM. J was trimmed by 4 bases and V by 5 bases; bases with no gene match: 13. Study results and limitations: In vitro data verified a few CMV-associated chains as specific for CMV antigens. The study designated fewer than 200 TCR beta chains cytomegalovirus-associated.

The receptor comes from a woman under 40 in good health and CMV-seronegative. V usage is TRBV28 and J usage is TRBJ2-5; the match to TRBD2 covers 7 bases. The sequenced sample was PBMCs. CDR3 coding DNA: TGTGCCAGCAGTCAGCCTGGGGCGGGAGTCCGAGAGACCCAGTACTTC. Protein product: CASSQPGAGVRETQYF.